These 16 T cell receptor beta chains were all obtained from the same sample, sequenced in a study of blood T cell repertoires in COVID-19 (dated by TCRdb to the early 2020s). Libraries were built with the immunoSEQ multiplex PCR assay. TCRdb obtained this table from immuneACCESS and retained in-frame rearrangements with V and J assigned. These tables miss some clones; where compared with another copy, unresolved V genes account for less than half of the shortfall, and the remainder is unexplained. This sample has 200,000 to 250,000 clones in its table, and around 88% of those were observed once. Of the sample, approximately 3% is held by the ten largest clones. Sequencing was performed on peripheral blood. The receptors originated from a woman in her 30s who had recovered from COVID-19.

This rearrangement joins TRBV7-3 to TRBJ2-5; D may be TRBD2 (6 bases). V lost 4 bases, J lost 4 bases, and 10 bases lay in between. The CDR3 sequence is 13 residues long. The germline CDR1 and CDR2 sequences are SGHTA and FQGTGA. In DNA, the CDR3 is TGTGCCAGCAGCTCGGGGGTTTCAGAGACCCAGTACTTC. As protein: CASSSGVSETQYF.

The genes are TRBV13 and TRBJ2-1; TRBD2 aligns across 13 bases. V shed 4 bases and J 6 bases; nucleotides not matched to a gene: 3. This CDR3 is built from 15 residues. Germline V gene data show CDR1 as PRHDT and CDR2 as FYEKMQ (reference sequence). CDR3 loop: CASSSGTSGANEQFF. CDR3 coding DNA: TGTGCCAGCAGCTCAGGGACTAGCGGGGCCAATGAGCAGTTCTTC.

The V gene is TRBV3-1 (or the pseudogene TRBV3-2), the J gene TRBJ2-2, with D maybe TRBD1 (6 bases). The CDR3 extends over 16 amino acids. Looked up from germline, CDR1 is LGHDT and CDR2 is YNNKEL (reference sequence). Deletions cut 4 bases from V and 7 bases from J, with 19 bases between. The CDR3 DNA is TGTGCCAGCAGCCCTACCGACAGGCCCGTCGACGGGGAGCTGTTTTTT. This codes for CASSPTDRPVDGELFF.

CDR3 region: CASSPGGRGKTYEQYF. Written as DNA, the CDR3 is TGTGCCAGCTCACCAGGAGGTCGAGGGAAAACCTACGAGCAGTACTTC. The chain recombines TRBV18 with TRBJ2-7, with TRBD2 as a possible D gene (5 bases). Germline V gives CDR1 KGHSH, CDR2 LQKENI. The V gene lost 2 bases and the J gene lost 2 bases, with 16 bases spanning the gap. The CDR3 contains 16 residues.

This clone was observed a few times. The V and J genes are TRBV2 and TRBJ1-2; D possibly corresponds to TRBD1 (5 bases). The CDR3 loop spans 12 amino acids. The V gene lost 7 bases and the J gene lost 8 bases, with 14 bases spanning the gap. Germline V gene sequence: CDR1 SNHLY, CDR2 FYNNEI. The CDR3 DNA reads TGTGCCAGCAACGGAGGGGCCCGCGGCTACACCTTC. It codes for CASNGGARGYTF.

This clone has a handful of counts. The V and J genes are TRBV7-9 and TRBJ2-7; TRBD1 matches 7 bases. This CDR3 is built from 14 residues. The germline V gene has CDR1 SEHNR and CDR2 FQNEAQ (reference sequence). The junction had 4 bases not matched to a gene; V was cut back by 5 bases and J by 0 bases. In DNA, the CDR3 is TGTGCCAGCAGCCGGGACAGATACTCCTACGAGCAGTACTTC. Its translation: CASSRDRYSYEQYF. Full variable domain (missing parts from reference TRBV7-9 and TRBJ2-7): DTGVSQNPRHKITKRGQNVTFRCDPISEHNRLYWYRQTLGQGPEFLTYFQNEAQLEKSRLLSDRFSAERPKGSFSTLEIQRTEQGDSAMYLCASSRDRYSYEQYFGPGTRLTVT.

The chain is built from TRBV6-6 and TRBJ2-7, with 7 bases lining up with TRBD1. Germline CDR1 is MNHNY and CDR2 is SVGAGI (reference sequence). The CDR3 loop spans 16 amino acids. V was clipped by 2 bases and J by 5 bases; unmatched bases: 12. The chain's CDR3 is CASSYRSRDSYDEQYF. CDR3 DNA sequence: TGTGCCAGCAGTTACCGGTCCCGGGACAGTTACGACGAGCAGTACTTC.

The chain uses TRBV5-1 and TRBJ2-1; a possible D gene is TRBD1 (6 bases). Germline assignment: CDR1 SGHRS and CDR2 YFSETQ. This CDR3 spans 16 amino acids. With 4 bases removed from V and 0 bases from J, the gap between germline ends came to 14 bases. CDR3 region: CASSPFQGSSYNEQFF. For the CDR3, the DNA is TGCGCCAGCAGCCCATTCCAGGGGAGCTCCTACAATGAGCAGTTCTTC. The entire variable domain, with the rest obtained from reference TRBV5-1 and TRBJ2-1, is as follows: KAGVTQTPRYLIKTRGQQVTLSCSPISGHRSVSWYQQTPGQGLQFLFEYFSETQRNKGNFPGRFSGRQFSNSRSEMNVSTLELGDSALYLCASSPFQGSSYNEQFFGPGTRLTVL.

The CDR3 DNA sequence: TGTGCCTGGAGCAGGGAGGTCCAAGAGACCCAGTACTTC. This encodes CAWSREVQETQYF. The chain links TRBV30 to TRBJ2-5; TRBD2 is a possible D gene (6 bases). The CDR3 sequence is 13 residues long. V was cut by 3 bases and J by 1 base, with 9 bases left in between. CDR1 is GTSNPN and CDR2 is SVGIG in the germline V gene (reference sequence).

The sample holds a few counts of this clone. This chain uses TRBV4-1 with TRBJ1-4, with a possible D match to TRBD1 (6 bases). This CDR3 spans 15 amino acids. Between the trimmed V and J ends, which lost 6 bases and 0 bases, there was a span of 11 bases. The germline CDR1 and CDR2 sequences are MGHRA and YSYEKL. This CDR3 is CASSAGQTTNEKLFF. In DNA form, the CDR3 reads TGCGCCAGCAGTGCAGGACAGACAACTAATGAAAAACTGTTTTTT.

The CDR3 DNA reads TGTGCCAGCAGCGTCGAGGGGACAGGGGCTGGAAACACCATATATTTT. The encoded protein is CASSVEGTGAGNTIYF. The genes are TRBV9 and TRBJ1-3, with TRBD1 matching 10 bases. J gave up 2 bases and V 2 bases, and 4 bases lay outside the gene matches. The CDR3 consists of 16 residues. The germline CDR1 and CDR2 sequences are SGDLS and YYNGEE.

The chain is built from TRBV28 and TRBJ1-1; D not certain. Trimming removed 3 bases at V and 5 bases at J, with 10 bases between. The V gene's germline CDR1 is MDHEN and CDR2 SYDVKM. The CDR3 has 13 residues. CDR3 region: CASSLVEGTEAFF. For the CDR3, the DNA is TGTGCCAGCAGTTTGGTCGAGGGAACTGAAGCTTTCTTT.

The chain is built from TRBV7-9 and TRBJ2-1; no reliable D call. CDR1 is SEHNR and CDR2 is FQNEAQ in the germline V gene (reference sequence). The length of the CDR3 is 12 residues. V was shortened by 5 bases and J by 7 bases, with 9 bases between the two germline ends. In DNA form, the CDR3 reads TGTGCCAGCAGCCCCCCGGGTAATGAGCAGTTCTTC. This encodes CASSPPGNEQFF.

V and J are TRBV4-2 and TRBJ2-7; 13 nucleotides line up with TRBD2. The J segment lost 0 bases and the V segment lost 1 base, leaving 15 bases of the junction unmatched. The germline CDR1 and CDR2 sequences are LGHNA and YNFKEQ. The CDR3 consists of 21 residues. The CDR3 loop is CASSQVNGLAGAPRPSYEQYF. CDR3 coding DNA: TGTGCCAGCAGCCAAGTTAACGGACTAGCGGGGGCCCCTCGCCCCTCCTACGAGCAGTACTTC.

J is TRBJ1-2 and V is TRBV2; TRBD1 might be the D (5 bases). CDR1 and CDR2 (germline): SNHLY, FYNNEI. The CDR3 spans 14 residues. V dropped 0 bases and J dropped 2 bases, with 7 bases sitting between them. DNA of the CDR3: TGTGCCAGCAGTGAAGCAGGGGAAAACTATGGCTACACCTTC. Translating gives CASSEAGENYGYTF.

This CDR3 reads CASSSRTSGYREQFF. CDR3 coding DNA: TGTGCCAGCAGTTCCCGGACTAGCGGGTACCGGGAGCAGTTCTTC. The V gene is TRBV5-8, the J gene TRBJ2-1, with 11 bases lining up with TRBD2. The CDR3 length is 15 residues. Germline loops: CDR1 SGHTS, CDR2 YDEGEE. J lost 10 bases, V lost 5 bases, and 11 bases had no gene match.